This TCR beta chain was identified in a study of CD8+CD57+ T cells in acquired aplastic anemia. Genomic DNA provided the template from which TCR beta VDJ and CDR3 profiles were obtained. TCRdb independently ran MiXCR on the reads; one entry per CDR3 protein. The sample has roughly 300,000 distinct CDR3 sequences; around 60% are singletons. The V gene end was trimmed by 5 bases and the J gene end by 10 bases; junction bases not matched to a gene: 10. Germline CDR1 and CDR2: SGHRS and YFSETQ. The CDR3 contains 15 residues. Sequencing was done on a sample of sorted CD4+, CD8+, or CD8+CD57+ T cells (not recorded which) from PBMCs. This sequence was found in a human donor with severe aplastic anemia or a healthy control (not recorded which). The chain joins TRBV5-1 to TRBJ1-6; 9 positions match TRBD1. In nucleotides, the CDR3 is TGCGCCAGCAGTAAGGTCGGGACAGGGTTGTCACCCCTCCACTTT. Protein: CASSKVGTGLSPLHF.